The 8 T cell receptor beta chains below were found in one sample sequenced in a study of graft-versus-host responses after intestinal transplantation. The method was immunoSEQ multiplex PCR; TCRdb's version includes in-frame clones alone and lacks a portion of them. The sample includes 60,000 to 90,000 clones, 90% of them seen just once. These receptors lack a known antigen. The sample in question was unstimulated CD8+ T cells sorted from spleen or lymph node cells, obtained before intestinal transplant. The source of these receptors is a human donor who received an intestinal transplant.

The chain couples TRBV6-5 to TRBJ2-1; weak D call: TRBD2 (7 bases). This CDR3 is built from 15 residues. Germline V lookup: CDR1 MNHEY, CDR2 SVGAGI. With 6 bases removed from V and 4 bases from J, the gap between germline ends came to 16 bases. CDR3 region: CASSSGLGGYNEQFF. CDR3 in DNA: TGTGCCAGCAGCTCCGGACTAGGGGGGTACAATGAGCAGTTCTTC.

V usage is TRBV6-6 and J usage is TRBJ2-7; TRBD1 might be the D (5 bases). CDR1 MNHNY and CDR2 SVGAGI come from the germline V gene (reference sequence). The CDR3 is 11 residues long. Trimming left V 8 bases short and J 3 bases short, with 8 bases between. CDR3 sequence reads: CASETDYEQYF. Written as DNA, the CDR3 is TGTGCCAGCGAGACAGACTACGAGCAGTACTTC.

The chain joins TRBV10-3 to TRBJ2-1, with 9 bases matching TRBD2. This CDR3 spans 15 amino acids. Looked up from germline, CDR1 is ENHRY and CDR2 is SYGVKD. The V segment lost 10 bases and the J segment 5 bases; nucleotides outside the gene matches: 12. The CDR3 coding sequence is TGTGCCACCGGCCTGTTGGCGGGGGGGAACAATGAGCAGTTCTTC. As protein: CATGLLAGGNNEQFF.

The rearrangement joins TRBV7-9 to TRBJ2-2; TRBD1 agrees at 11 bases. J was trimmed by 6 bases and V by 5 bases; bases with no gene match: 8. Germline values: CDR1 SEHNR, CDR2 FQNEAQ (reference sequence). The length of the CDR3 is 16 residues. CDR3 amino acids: CASSPRTGGGSGELFF. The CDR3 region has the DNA TGTGCCAGCAGCCCACGGACAGGGGGCGGGTCCGGGGAGCTGTTTTTT.

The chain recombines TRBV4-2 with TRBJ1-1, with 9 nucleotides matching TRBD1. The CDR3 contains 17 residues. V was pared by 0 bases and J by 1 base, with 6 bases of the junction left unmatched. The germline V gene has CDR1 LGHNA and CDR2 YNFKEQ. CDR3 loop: CASSQEAGQGPNTEAFF. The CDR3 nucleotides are TGTGCCAGCAGCCAAGAGGCGGGACAGGGACCGAACACTGAAGCTTTCTTT.

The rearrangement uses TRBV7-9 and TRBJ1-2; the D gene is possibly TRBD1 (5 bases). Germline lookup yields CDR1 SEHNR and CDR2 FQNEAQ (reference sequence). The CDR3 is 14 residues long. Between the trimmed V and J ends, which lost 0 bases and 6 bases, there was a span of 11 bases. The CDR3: CASSLAPGEDGYTF. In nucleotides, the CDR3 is TGTGCCAGCAGCTTAGCCCCGGGGGAAGATGGCTACACCTTC.

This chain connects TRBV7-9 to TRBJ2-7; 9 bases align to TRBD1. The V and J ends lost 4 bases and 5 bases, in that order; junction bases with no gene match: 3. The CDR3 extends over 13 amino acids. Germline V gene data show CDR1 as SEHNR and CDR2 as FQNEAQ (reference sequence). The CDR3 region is CASSSTGGNEQYF. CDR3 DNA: TGTGCCAGCAGCTCGACAGGGGGAAACGAGCAGTACTTC.

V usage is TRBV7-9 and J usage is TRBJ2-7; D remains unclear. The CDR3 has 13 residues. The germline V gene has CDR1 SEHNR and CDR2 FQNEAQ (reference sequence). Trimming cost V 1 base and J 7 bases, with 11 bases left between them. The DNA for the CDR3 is TGTGCCAGCAGCTTAGGCGGTTCGTGGGAGCAGTACTTC. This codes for CASSLGGSWEQYF.